This is a list of T cell receptor beta chains from one sample in a study of blood T cell repertoires in COVID-19. The protocol was immunoSEQ multiplex PCR, while the TCRdb copy is restricted to in-frame clones and leaves out a portion. The table shows over 200,000 clones, with over 80% occurring only once. Specimen: PBMCs or T cells enriched from blood (not recorded which). The source is a woman between 25 and 40 years old who had been exposed to COVID-19. Each CDR3 is given with its conserved first and last residue. The D gene is left open where the match is weak. Rows give clone size only sometimes, using once, few, many, or a class for an expanded clone.

d_gene	v_gene	abundance	j_gene	CDR3nt	CDR3aa
TRBD1	TRBV9	-	TRBJ2-7	TGTGCCAGCAGCGTAGATGGGCAGGGGGCATACGAGCAGTACTTC	CASSVDGQGAYEQYF
-	TRBV18	-	TRBJ2-7	TGTGCCAGCTCACCGAGTTCCTACGAGCAGTACTTC	CASSPSSYEQYF
-	TRBV12-5	-	TRBJ2-7	TGTGCTAGTGGTTTGACCCCGGGACTCATGGGCTACGAGCAGTACTTC	CASGLTPGLMGYEQYF
TRBD1	TRBV7-9	-	TRBJ1-2	TGTGCCAGCAGCTTAGACGGGACAGGGTATGGCTACACCTTC	CASSLDGTGYGYTF
-	TRBV3-1/TRBV3-2	few	TRBJ2-5	TGTGCCAGCAGCCACGATGCCGCAACAGGAGAGACCCAGTACTTC	CASSHDAATGETQYF
-	TRBV19	-	TRBJ1-1	TGTGCCAGTAGTGGTCGGGTTGTGACTGAAGCTTTCTTT	CASSGRVVTEAFF
TRBD1	TRBV6-5	-	TRBJ1-3	TGTGCCAGCAGTTCCGCCGCCGGGACAGGGGTATACACCATATATTTT	CASSSAAGTGVYTIYF
-	TRBV2	-	TRBJ2-5	TGTGCCAGCAGTTTCAGAGAGACCCAGTACTTC	CASSFRETQYF
TRBD2	TRBV5-1	once	TRBJ2-2	TGCGCCAGCACGTCAGCGGGAGCGGTCGGGGAGCTGTTTTTT	CASTSAGAVGELFF
-	TRBV10-3	once	TRBJ1-1	TGTGCCATCAGTGACGGACAGCTGAACACTGAAGCTTTCTTT	CAISDGQLNTEAFF
TRBD1	TRBV5-1	once	TRBJ1-2	TGCGCCAGCAGCTGGGGACAGTTTAACTATGGCTACACCTTC	CASSWGQFNYGYTF
-	TRBV5-1	-	TRBJ1-5	TGCGCCAGCAGCTTGGACAGGGCTAACCAGCCCCAGCATTTT	CASSLDRANQPQHF
TRBD1	TRBV19	-	TRBJ1-5	TGTGCCAGTAGTACAGGGGGCCGTCAGCCCCAGCATTTT	CASSTGGRQPQHF
TRBD2	TRBV30	once	TRBJ2-1	TGTGCCTGGAGTTTGCTAGCGGGGAATGAGCAGTTCTTC	CAWSLLAGNEQFF